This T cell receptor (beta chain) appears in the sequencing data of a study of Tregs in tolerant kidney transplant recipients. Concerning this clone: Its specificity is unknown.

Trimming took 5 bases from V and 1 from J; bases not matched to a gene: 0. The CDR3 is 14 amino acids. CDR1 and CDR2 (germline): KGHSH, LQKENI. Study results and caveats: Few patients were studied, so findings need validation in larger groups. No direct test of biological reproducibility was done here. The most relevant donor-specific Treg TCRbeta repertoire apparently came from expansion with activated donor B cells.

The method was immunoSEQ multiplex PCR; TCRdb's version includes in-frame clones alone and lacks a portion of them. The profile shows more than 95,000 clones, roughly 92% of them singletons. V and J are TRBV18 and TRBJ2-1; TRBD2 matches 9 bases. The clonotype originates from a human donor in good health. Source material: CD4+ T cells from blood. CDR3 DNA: TGTGCCAGCTCAAGCGGGGGGTCCTACAATGAGCAGTTCTTC. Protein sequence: CASSSGGSYNEQFF.